The next 25 T cell receptor beta chains were all read from a single sample in a study of cytomegalovirus exposure and HLA in healthy donors. It was with 60 Vbeta and 13 Jbeta primers that the PCR ran. Clones were read by immunoSEQ multiplex PCR, and TCRdb kept only the in-frame ones, dropping some. The sample yields around 110,000 clones, roughly two thirds seen once. Sequences were obtained from PBMCs. The receptors derive from a woman in her 30s in good health and CMV-seronegative.

J is TRBJ2-7 and V is TRBV4-1, with 11 bases aligning to TRBD2. Germline V lookup: CDR1 MGHRA, CDR2 YSYEKL. CDR3 length: 16 amino acids. Trimming cost V 2 bases and J 0 bases; bases outside gene matches: 3. The CDR3 DNA is TGCGCCAGCAGCCAAAAGGGGACTAGCGGCTCCTACGAGCAGTACTTC. Translated, it gives CASSQKGTSGSYEQYF.

The CDR3 DNA reads TGTGCCAGCAGTAAGGACAGGGTAGGGCCAGATACGCAGTATTTT. Translation: CASSKDRVGPDTQYF. The chain joins TRBV6-5 to TRBJ2-3; 8 positions agree with TRBD1. The CDR3 is 15 amino acids. Germline CDR1 is MNHEY and CDR2 is SVGAGI. Trimming at V came to 5 bases and at J to 4 bases, leaving 8 bases not matched to a gene.

In this sample, this clone turned up a few times. The gene calls are TRBV29-1 and TRBJ2-5; a weak D match, TRBD1 (7 bases). Trimming stripped 1 base from V and 5 bases from J, with 11 bases between. In germline, CDR1 is SQVTM, CDR2 ANQGSEA. The CDR3 is made up of 13 amino acids. The DNA of the CDR3 is TGCAGCGTTGAAGGCAGGGGGAGGGAGACCCAGTACTTC. Protein product: CSVEGRGRETQYF.

This chain links TRBV11-1 with TRBJ2-1, with a tentative D call TRBD1 (5 bases). The CDR3 runs to 16 residues. V was clipped by 3 bases and J by 3 bases, with 15 bases between them. Germline assignment: CDR1 SGHAT and CDR2 FQDESV (reference sequence). CDR3 region: CASSFIVSGRYNEQFF. CDR3 sequence (DNA): TGTGCCAGCAGCTTCATTGTGTCAGGGCGCTACAATGAGCAGTTCTTC.

The gene calls are TRBV6-5 and TRBJ1-5; D is ambiguous. The CDR3 consists of 14 residues. V was cut by 4 bases and J by 0 bases, with 7 bases left in between. Germline CDR1 is MNHEY and CDR2 is SVGAGI. This chain's CDR3 is CASSSVASNQPQHF. DNA of the CDR3: TGTGCCAGCAGTTCTGTAGCTAGCAATCAGCCCCAGCATTTT.

This clone has a handful of counts. The chain has TRBV19 and TRBJ1-2; 7 nucleotides agree with TRBD1. CDR1 and CDR2 (germline): LNHDA, SQIVND (reference sequence). Trimming took 0 bases from V and 8 from J; bases not matched to a gene: 15. The CDR3 covers 17 residues. The CDR3 region is CASSIDLGQALREGYTF. The CDR3, as DNA: TGTGCCAGTAGTATAGATCTAGGACAGGCACTTCGAGAAGGCTACACCTTC. Full variable domain (rest looked up from reference TRBV19 and TRBJ1-2): DGGITQSPKYLFRKEGQNVTLSCEQNLNHDAMYWYRQDPGQGLRLIYYSQIVNDFQKGDIAEGYSVSREKKESFPLTVTSAQKNPTAFYLCASSIDLGQALREGYTFGSGTRLTVV.

The rearrangement uses TRBV6-4 and TRBJ2-1, with 12 bases identical to TRBD2. Germline V gene data show CDR1 as MRHNA and CDR2 as SNTAGT. This CDR3 contains 15 residues. V was clipped by 10 bases and J by 9 bases; unmatched bases: 13. Written as DNA, the CDR3 is TGTGCCACCCAGGCGACTAGCGGGAGCTCCGGTGAGCAGTTCTTC. Translation: CATQATSGSSGEQFF.

This clone was found a few times. The chain couples TRBV27 to TRBJ1-1; 7 bases map to TRBD1. J was trimmed by 1 base and V by 5 bases; bases with no gene match: 4. The CDR3 loop spans 14 amino acids. The V gene's germline CDR1 is MNHEY and CDR2 SMNVEV (reference sequence). The CDR3, as DNA: TGTGCCAGCAGTCAAACAGGGGCGAACACTGAAGCTTTCTTT. This sequence encodes CASSQTGANTEAFF.

This chain uses TRBV4-3 with TRBJ2-7, with TRBD2 identical over 8 bases. Per the germline V gene, CDR1 is LGHNA and CDR2 is YSLEER. The CDR3 is 15 residues long. V lost 0 bases and J lost 5; bases outside the gene matches: 6. The CDR3 DNA sequence: TGCGCCAGCAGCCAAGACCGGACTAGCCCCAACGAGCAGTACTTC. Its translation is CASSQDRTSPNEQYF.

CDR3 protein: CASSLRPGETQYF. The DNA for the CDR3 is TGCGCCAGCAGCCTAAGACCGGGGGAGACCCAGTACTTC. The chain joins TRBV5-1 to TRBJ2-5, with a weak D call TRBD2 (5 bases). V was shortened by 4 bases and J by 5 bases, with 12 bases between the two germline ends. Germline lookup yields CDR1 SGHRS and CDR2 YFSETQ. The CDR3 runs to 13 residues.

This clone was counted between two and nine times. V gene TRBV18 combines with J gene TRBJ1-5, with 9 nucleotides matching TRBD1. V shed 0 bases and J 6 bases; nucleotides not matched to a gene: 6. The CDR3 spans 16 residues. Germline V gene sequence: CDR1 KGHSH, CDR2 LQKENI. In DNA form, the CDR3 reads TGTGCCAGCTCACCACCTTCCGGGACAGGGATTCAGCCCCAGCATTTT. Translated: CASSPPSGTGIQPQHF.

This clone was counted a single time. V usage is TRBV11-2 and J usage is TRBJ1-2; D is unresolved. The length of the CDR3 is 13 residues. Germline CDR1 and CDR2: SGHAT and FQNNGV. V was trimmed by 1 base and J by 8 bases, leaving 11 bases between them. CDR3 sequence (DNA): TGTGCCAGCAGCTTAGGGTTAGGAGGGGGCTACACCTTC. This sequence encodes CASSLGLGGGYTF.

The V call is TRBV5-4, the J call TRBJ2-3; D perhaps matches TRBD1 (6 bases). V was cut by 2 bases and J by 1 base, with 11 bases left in between. The CDR3 is 15 amino acids. CDR1 is SGHNT and CDR2 is YYREEE in the germline V gene (reference sequence). Written as DNA, the CDR3 is TGTGCCAGCAGCTTCAACAGGGCCCGCACAGATACGCAGTATTTT. This translates into CASSFNRARTDTQYF.

The count of this clone is one. This sequence joins TRBV29-1 and TRBJ2-7, with D maybe TRBD2 (7 bases). Germline CDR1 reads SQVTM; CDR2 reads ANQGSEA. V was clipped by 8 bases and J by 5 bases, with 22 bases between them. CDR3 length: 14 residues. The CDR3 loop reads CSTRGGPGGHEQYF. The CDR3 DNA follows: TGCAGCACCAGAGGCGGACCGGGGGGCCACGAGCAGTACTTC.

This clone was recorded once. V gene TRBV7-6 combines with J gene TRBJ2-2, with a weak D call TRBD2 (5 bases). Germline-derived CDR1 and CDR2 are SGHVS and FNYEAQ. This CDR3 contains 15 residues. V lost 1 base and J lost 2, with 8 bases in between. The DNA of the CDR3 is TGTGCCAGCAGCTTAGGGACTTACAACACCGGGGAGCTGTTTTTT. This codes for CASSLGTYNTGELFF.

The gene calls are TRBV19 and TRBJ1-5; 7 nucleotides agree with TRBD1. This CDR3 has 15 amino acids. CDR1 and CDR2 (germline): LNHDA, SQIVND (reference sequence). After removal of 8 bases from V and 4 bases from J, the junction contained 11 bases not matched to a gene. The CDR3: CASRNDRVGNQPQHF. In DNA form, the CDR3 reads TGTGCCAGTCGGAACGACAGGGTGGGGAATCAGCCCCAGCATTTT.

This chain links TRBV11-2 with TRBJ1-3; D unclear. The CDR3 has 14 residues. Germline CDR1 reads SGHAT; CDR2 reads FQNNGV. V lost 5 bases and J 7 bases, leaving 15 bases between the germline ends. The CDR3 reads CASSLTNFGNTIYF. The CDR3 bases are TGTGCCAGCAGCCTTACTAATTTTGGGAACACCATATATTTT.

This clone was detected only a few times. The CDR3: CASSLSLRQGGEAFF. CDR3 nucleotides: TGTGCCAGCAGCTTATCCCTTCGACAGGGTGGTGAAGCTTTCTTT. V usage is TRBV7-2 and J usage is TRBJ1-1; 7 positions match TRBD1. Germline V lookup: CDR1 SGHTA, CDR2 FQGNSA. This CDR3 is 15 amino acids long. V lost 2 bases, J lost 7 bases, and 10 bases stayed unmatched.

The chain links TRBV28 to TRBJ1-1; D is unclear. V shed 3 bases and J shed 5 bases, with 4 bases lying between them. This CDR3 is built from 11 residues. CDR1 and CDR2 from the germline V gene are MDHEN and SYDVKM. Written as DNA, the CDR3 is TGTGCCAGCAGTTTTACAACTGAAGCTTTCTTT. This translates into CASSFTTEAFF. The variable domain in full, with the rest retrieved from reference TRBV28 and TRBJ1-1, is DVKVTQSSRYLVKRTGEKVFLECVQDMDHENMFWYRQDPGLGLRLIYFSYDVKMKEKGDIPEGYSVSREKKERFSLILESASTNQTSMYLCASSFTTEAFFGQGTRLTVV.

The chain links TRBV5-1 to TRBJ1-1; the D is unclear. CDR3 length equals 14 residues. V gave up 0 bases and J gave up 6 bases, with 12 bases separating them. CDR1 and CDR2 from the germline V gene are SGHRS and YFSETQ. CDR3 loop: CASSLGGDTAEAFF. CDR3 DNA sequence: TGCGCCAGCAGCTTGGGTGGTGACACGGCTGAAGCTTTCTTT.

This chain joins TRBV6-8 and TRBJ2-2, with D uncertain. V dropped 8 bases and J dropped 5 bases, with 3 bases sitting between them. Germline lookup yields CDR1 MNHGY and CDR2 SAAAGT. This CDR3 is 10 amino acids long. As DNA, the CDR3 is TGTGCCAGCCCTACCGGGGAGCTGTTTTTT. Protein sequence: CASPTGELFF.

The table lists this clone with a few counts. The rearrangement links TRBV18 to TRBJ2-7, with 7 bases matching TRBD2. Unmatched junction bases numbered 4, after V lost 2 bases and J lost 0 bases. The V gene's germline CDR1 is KGHSH and CDR2 LQKENI. The CDR3 length is 15 residues. For the CDR3, the DNA is TGTGCCAGCTCACCAGACGGGAGGAACTCCTACGAGCAGTACTTC. Its protein is CASSPDGRNSYEQYF.

This clone was detected ten times or more. CDR3 coding DNA: TGCGCCAGCAGCCAAGCACTTTCCACTCAAGGGGGCGGTGAAAAACTGTTTTTT. Amino acids: CASSQALSTQGGGEKLFF. The chain joins TRBV4-1 to TRBJ1-4, with TRBD1 matching 7 bases. V lost 1 base to trimming and J lost 7 bases; unmatched junction nucleotides: 15. The CDR3 consists of 18 residues. Germline V gene data show CDR1 as MGHRA and CDR2 as YSYEKL.

CDR3: CASSYLTTSGRGRDTQYF. In nucleotides, the CDR3 is TGTGCCAGCAGTTACTTAACGACTAGCGGGAGGGGCCGGGATACGCAGTATTTT. The chain recombines TRBV28 with TRBJ2-3, with 14 positions matching TRBD2. V lost 4 bases to trimming and J lost 6 bases; unmatched junction nucleotides: 12. Per germline, CDR1 MDHEN and CDR2 SYDVKM. The CDR3 contains 18 residues.

The chain links TRBV6-5 to TRBJ2-5, with 9 nucleotides matching TRBD2. The V gene end was trimmed by 6 bases and the J gene end by 5 bases; junction bases not matched to a gene: 10. This CDR3 is 15 amino acids long. CDR1 is MNHEY and CDR2 is SVGAGI in the germline V gene. The DNA for the CDR3 is TGTGCCAGCAGCCACCTCCGGACTAGCGCGGAGACCCAGTACTTC. It encodes CASSHLRTSAETQYF.